The sequence of this TCR beta chain was determined in a study of vaccination effects on CD4 cells after COVID-19. Trimming shortened V by 2 bases and J by 1 base, and 11 bases separated the two germline ends. This CDR3 spans 15 amino acids. Germline CDR1 reads LGHDT; CDR2 reads YNNKEL (reference sequence). With regard to this clone: Antigen: not known.

Method: immunoSEQ multiplex PCR; TCRdb's copy keeps in-frame clones and lacks some. The table includes over 50,000 clones, roughly 81% detected once. Antigen-specific CD4+ T cells were first expanded with viral peptide pools by the ViraFEST assay and only then sequenced. Isolating CD4+ T cells followed approximately nine days of culture. The receptor's source is a human donor who received a COVID-19 vaccine. The V gene is TRBV3-1 (or the pseudogene TRBV3-2), the J gene TRBJ2-5; possibly TRBD1 for D (6 bases). The sample consisted of CD4+ T cells from PBMCs cultured with HCoV-229E spike peptides, taken before COVID-19 vaccination. The CDR3 loop reads CASSQRGGSQETQYF. In DNA, the CDR3 is TGTGCCAGCAGCCAACGTGGGGGCTCCCAAGAGACCCAGTACTTC.